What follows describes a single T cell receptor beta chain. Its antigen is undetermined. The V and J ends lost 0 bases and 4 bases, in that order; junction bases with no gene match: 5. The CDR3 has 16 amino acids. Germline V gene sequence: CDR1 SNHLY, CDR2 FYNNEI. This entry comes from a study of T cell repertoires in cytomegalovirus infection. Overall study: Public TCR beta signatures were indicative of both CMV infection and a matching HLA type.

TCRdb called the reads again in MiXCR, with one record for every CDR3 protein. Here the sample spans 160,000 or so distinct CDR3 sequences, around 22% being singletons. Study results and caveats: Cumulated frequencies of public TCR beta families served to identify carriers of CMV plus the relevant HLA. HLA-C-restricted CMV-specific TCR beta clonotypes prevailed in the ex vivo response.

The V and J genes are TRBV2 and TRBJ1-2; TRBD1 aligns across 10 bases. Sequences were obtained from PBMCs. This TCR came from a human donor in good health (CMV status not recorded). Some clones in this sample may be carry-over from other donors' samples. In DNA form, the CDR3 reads TGTGCCAGCAGTGAAGCGCGGGGACAGGGGAGCTATGGCTACACCTTC. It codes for CASSEARGQGSYGYTF.